The 27 T cell receptor beta chains below were found in one sample sequenced in a study of tumor and adjacent non-tumor tissue in lung cancer. RNA was extracted from bulk tissue without any cell sorting. Three rounds of nested PCR, following a modified ARM-PCR protocol, produced the TCRbeta library. One entry per CDR3 protein results from TCRdb running MiXCR on the multiplex PCR reads. This repertoire shows more than 85,000 distinct CDR3 sequences, 61% found once; its top ten account for roughly 15%. The sample was lung tumor tissue. Every receptor here comes from a man between 65 and 85 years old with non-small cell lung cancer.

On this clonotype itself: One end of the junction does not line up with germline, which may come from a read error. The chain couples TRBV5-5 to TRBJ1-5; the match to TRBD1 covers 7 bases. The V gene's germline CDR1 is SGHKS and CDR2 YYEKEE (reference sequence). The CDR3 totals 15 residues. The CDR3 coding sequence is TGTGCCAGCAGCTTTAATTCGGGGACAGCTCAGCCCCAGTACTTT. Its protein product is CASSFNSGTAQPQYF.

The chain joins TRBV7-9 to TRBJ1-2; D call uncertain. CDR1 and CDR2 from the germline V gene are SEHNR and FQNEAQ (reference sequence). V lost 3 bases and J lost 2, with 10 bases in between. The CDR3 spans 14 residues. Here the CDR3 DNA reads TGTGCCAGCAGCTTGGGGTCTTCCAACTATGGCTACACCTTC. As protein: CASSLGSSNYGYTF. Variable domain in full (rest from reference TRBV7-9 and TRBJ1-2): DTGVSQNPRHKITKRGQNVTFRCDPISEHNRLYWYRQTLGQGPEFLTYFQNEAQLEKSRLLSDRFSAERPKGSFSTLEIQRTEQGDSAMYLCASSLGSSNYGYTFGSGTRLTVV.

The chain combines TRBV7-9 with TRBJ2-1; weak D call: TRBD1 (6 bases). Trimming took off 5 bases at V and 9 bases at J, with 20 bases between the two ends. Germline V lookup: CDR1 SEHNR, CDR2 FQNEAQ (reference sequence). The CDR3 totals 15 residues. The CDR3 here is CASSLTGTSSSEQFF. The CDR3, as DNA: TGTGCCAGCAGCCTGACCGGGACAAGTTCTAGTGAGCAGTTCTTC.

Concerning this clonotype itself: A read error may account for a junction end that differs from germline. This sequence joins TRBV5-1 and TRBJ2-7, with TRBD2 matching 7 bases. The V gene's germline CDR1 is SGHRS and CDR2 YFSETQ. This CDR3 has 14 residues. CDR3 DNA sequence: TGCACCAGCAGCGGTTGCTCGGGGGGTTGCGGGCAGTACTTC. It codes for CTSSGCSGGCGQYF.

About this clonotype itself: One end of the junction is discordant with germline, which a read error may explain. V is TRBV4-1 and J is TRBJ2-7; D is perhaps TRBD1 (5 bases). CDR3 length equals 16 residues. Germline lookup yields CDR1 MGHRA and CDR2 YSYEKL. The CDR3 DNA is TGCGACAGCAGCCAGTTACATGGGGCAGGACCCTACGAGCAGTACTTC. Encoded protein: CDSSQLHGAGPYEQYF.

Comments on this clonotype: A read error may account for a junction end that differs from germline. The V call is TRBV4-1, the J call TRBJ2-3; D perhaps matches TRBD1 (6 bases). Germline CDR1 and CDR2: MGHRA and YSYEKL. The CDR3 spans 14 residues. This CDR3 reads CASSQDQGLDTQYF. For the CDR3, the DNA is TGCGCCAGCAGCCAAGATCAGGGGCTAGATACTCAGTATTTT.

Regarding this clonotype: The junction does not match germline at one end; this may be a read error. This chain uses TRBV6-1 with TRBJ1-5; maybe TRBD1 (5 bases). CDR3 size: 14 residues. CDR1 is MNHNS, CDR2 SASEGT, per germline. The DNA of the CDR3 is TGTTCCAGCAACGAGGGGTATAGCCATCAGCCCCAGCATTTT. Translating gives CSSNEGYSHQPQHF.

Details on this clonotype: Given a much more abundant clone one base away, this may be a read error. The chain combines TRBV6-2 or TRBV6-3 with TRBJ1-6; D is perhaps TRBD1 (5 bases). The CDR3 runs to 13 residues. Germline CDR1 reads MNHEY; CDR2 reads SVGEGT. This CDR3 is CASGAGMNSLLHF. CDR3 in DNA: TGTGCCAGCGGGGCAGGGATGAATTCACTCCTCCACTTT.

The genes are TRBV5-6 and TRBJ2-7; unclear D gene. The CDR3 extends over 13 amino acids. V shed 4 bases and J shed 4 bases, with 12 bases lying between them. CDR1 is SGHDT, CDR2 YYEEEE, per germline. CDR3 nucleotides: TGTGCCAGCAGCATGATGTATGGGTACGAGCAGTACTTC. Translated: CASSMMYGYEQYF.

To note about this clonotype: This CDR3 is missing its conserved last phenylalanine or tryptophan, likely due to a read error. Written as DNA, the CDR3 is TGTGCCAGCAGTCCGGGACCGGGACAGGCTGCATACGAGCAGTACTCC. Translation gives CASSPGPGQAAYEQYS. This chain joins TRBV11-2 and TRBJ2-7; 8 bases agree with TRBD1. Germline V gives CDR1 SGHAT, CDR2 FQNNGV. The CDR3 extends over 16 amino acids. Trimming removed 6 bases from V and 4 bases from J; junction bases left unmatched: 14.

The chain recombines TRBV20-1 with TRBJ1-2, with D perhaps matching TRBD1 (5 bases). This CDR3 has 11 residues. Trimming stripped 6 bases from V and 11 bases from J, with 16 bases between. Germline CDR1 DFQATT, CDR2 SNEGSKA (reference sequence). The CDR3: CSAPGPYCYTF. Written as DNA, the CDR3 is TGCAGTGCGCCGGGGCCTTATTGTTACACCTTC.

The gene calls are TRBV20-1 and TRBJ1-5; 7 positions agree with TRBD1. Germline trimming cut 6 bases from V and 3 bases from J; bases unmatched to any gene: 17. Germline V gene sequence: CDR1 DFQATT, CDR2 SNEGSKA (reference sequence). This CDR3 has 17 amino acids. The CDR3 spells CSAPSPGGTEHNQPQHF. As DNA, the CDR3 is TGCAGTGCCCCATCCCCTGGCGGGACAGAGCACAATCAGCCCCAGCATTTT.

This clonotype was observed a few times. The chain combines TRBV5-1 with TRBJ1-1; a possible D gene is TRBD1 (5 bases). The CDR3 sequence is 15 residues long. Trimming took 4 bases from V and 5 from J, leaving 18 bases between them. Germline V gene data show CDR1 as SGHRS and CDR2 as YFSETQ. The CDR3 DNA reads as TGCGCCAGCAGCGAGGACATACCTTGGGGGACTGAAGCTTTCTTT. Translating it yields CASSEDIPWGTEAFF.

The genes are TRBV20-1 and TRBJ2-1; the D is unclear. Deletions cut 5 bases from V and 7 bases from J, with 12 bases between. Germline values: CDR1 DFQATT, CDR2 SNEGSKA (reference sequence). The CDR3 consists of 12 residues. This CDR3 is CSASRSVNEQFF. The CDR3 DNA sequence: TGCAGTGCTTCCCGCTCTGTGAATGAGCAGTTCTTC.

This clonotype was detected many times. The genes are TRBV20-1 and TRBJ1-5; D possibly corresponds to TRBD1 (5 bases). V was trimmed by 0 bases and J by 11 bases, leaving 17 bases between them. Germline V lookup: CDR1 DFQATT, CDR2 SNEGSKA (reference sequence). This CDR3 contains 14 residues. CDR3 sequence: CSAREGVGPRAQHF. CDR3 coding DNA: TGCAGTGCTAGAGAAGGGGTGGGACCGAGAGCCCAGCATTTT.

On this clonotype itself: Compared with germline, one end of the junction differs, possibly owing to a read error. The V gene is TRBV5-6, the J gene TRBJ2-7; D remains unclear. This CDR3 region has 13 residues. Germline V gene lookup returns CDR1 SGHDT and CDR2 YYEEEE. The CDR3 here is CASSLVYGYKQYF. CDR3 DNA: TGTGCCAGTAGCTTGGTGTACGGGTACAAGCAGTACTTC.

Turning to this clonotype: A much larger clone lies one base from this, so it may be a read error. This chain connects TRBV20-1 to TRBJ1-5; no clear D. V gave up 6 bases and J gave up 3 bases, with 12 bases separating them. Germline V gives CDR1 DFQATT, CDR2 SNEGSKA (reference sequence). This CDR3 is 13 amino acids long. The CDR3 is CSAATRHNQPQHF. In nucleotides, the CDR3 is TGCAGTGCCGCCACAAGGCACAATCAGCCCCAGCATTTT.

The chain couples TRBV6-5 to TRBJ2-3, with D uncertain. The germline CDR1 and CDR2 sequences are MNHEY and SVGAGI. This CDR3 has 16 residues. V was trimmed by 0 bases and J by 6 bases, leaving 16 bases between them. The DNA of the CDR3 is TGTGCCAGCAGTTACTCGAAACCCAACGGTTCCGATACGCAGTATTTT. This codes for CASSYSKPNGSDTQYF.

This clonotype showed up many times. This chain uses TRBV10-3 with TRBJ2-3; 13 positions match TRBD2. The CDR3 is 16 amino acids. The ends lost 0 bases at V and 7 bases at J; junction bases unmatched: 4. Germline V gene lookup returns CDR1 ENHRY and CDR2 SYGVKD. CDR3 sequence: CAISESAGLAGNTQYF. The CDR3 region has the DNA TGTGCCATCAGTGAGTCGGCGGGACTAGCGGGAAATACGCAGTATTTT.

Details on this clonotype: At one end, the junction sequence differs from germline, possibly due to a read error. This sequence joins TRBV5-1 and TRBJ2-3; D is perhaps TRBD2 (5 bases). The CDR3 loop spans 13 amino acids. The germline V gene has CDR1 SGHRS and CDR2 YFSETQ. CDR3 in amino acids: CASRFSSTDTEYF. CDR3 in DNA: TGCGCCAGCAGATTCTCTAGCACAGATACGGAGTATTTT.

About this clonotype itself: One end of the junction varies from germline; a read error may be responsible. The chain has TRBV6-6 and TRBJ2-7, with TRBD2 as a possible D gene (5 bases). This CDR3 comprises 13 residues. CDR1 MNHNY and CDR2 SVGAGI come from the germline V gene (reference sequence). In DNA form, the CDR3 reads TGTGCCTGCAGAGGGAGAACGGCCTACGAGCAGTACTTC. It translates to CACRGRTAYEQYF.

This clonotype has a count of ten or more. J is TRBJ2-2 and V is TRBV7-9; D is unclear. Germline V gene data show CDR1 as SEHNR and CDR2 as FQNEAQ (reference sequence). Trimming pared 6 bases from V and 1 base from J, leaving 6 bases between. The CDR3 loop spans 13 amino acids. Here the CDR3 reads CASSIRNTGELFF. CDR3 nucleotide sequence: TGTGCCAGCAGTATCAGGAACACCGGGGAGCTGTTTTTT. The entire variable domain, with the rest obtained from reference TRBV7-9 and TRBJ2-2, is as follows: DTGVSQNPRHKITKRGQNVTFRCDPISEHNRLYWYRQTLGQGPEFLTYFQNEAQLEKSRLLSDRFSAERPKGSFSTLEIQRTEQGDSAMYLCASSIRNTGELFFGEGSRLTVL.

This clonotype turned up a few times. The V gene is TRBV30, the J gene TRBJ1-1, with D uncertain. Per the germline V gene, CDR1 is GTSNPN and CDR2 is SVGIG (reference sequence). This CDR3 comprises 12 residues. The V and J ends lost 5 bases and 11 bases respectively, with 18 bases between them. The CDR3: CAWGKGRDGAFF. The CDR3 DNA reads TGTGCCTGGGGGAAAGGGAGAGACGGGGCTTTCTTT.

This clonotype has at least ten counts. This chain uses TRBV12-3 or TRBV12-4 with TRBJ2-2; 12 bases line up with TRBD1. CDR3 size: 15 residues. With V trimmed by 4 bases and J by 7 bases, 4 bases remained unmatched. CDR3 protein: CASSWGTGGIGELFF. The CDR3 bases are TGTGCCAGCAGTTGGGGGACAGGGGGCATCGGGGAGCTGTTTTTT.

As regards this clonotype: A read error may be the cause here, since a much bigger clone is one base away. This chain links TRBV28 with TRBJ2-5; TRBD2 might be the D (5 bases). Trimming removed 9 bases from V and 5 bases from J, with 16 bases in between. CDR1 is MDHEN and CDR2 is SYDVKM in the germline V gene. CDR3 length: 13 residues. The CDR3 protein is CARTQGWEETQYF. The CDR3, as DNA: TGTGCCAGAACTCAAGGGTGGGAGGAGACCCAGTACTTC.

V usage is TRBV11-3 and J usage is TRBJ2-7; perhaps D is TRBD1 or TRBD2 (5 bases each). V was pared by 7 bases and J by 10 bases, with 11 bases between. The CDR3 consists of 10 residues. Germline values: CDR1 SGHNT, CDR2 YENEEA. CDR3 residues: CASTLGEQYF. The CDR3 DNA sequence: TGTGCCAGCACGTTGGGGGAACAGTACTTC.

This clonotype showed up just once. One end of the junction varies from germline; a read error may be responsible. The chain uses TRBV11-2 and TRBJ2-5; maybe TRBD1 (6 bases). The CDR3 is 17 residues long. CDR1 is SGHAT and CDR2 is FQNNGV in the germline V gene. The CDR3: CASGSRVQGKRQETPYF. The CDR3, as DNA: TGTGCCAGCGGCTCGCGCGTACAGGGAAAGCGGCAAGAGACCCCGTACTTC.